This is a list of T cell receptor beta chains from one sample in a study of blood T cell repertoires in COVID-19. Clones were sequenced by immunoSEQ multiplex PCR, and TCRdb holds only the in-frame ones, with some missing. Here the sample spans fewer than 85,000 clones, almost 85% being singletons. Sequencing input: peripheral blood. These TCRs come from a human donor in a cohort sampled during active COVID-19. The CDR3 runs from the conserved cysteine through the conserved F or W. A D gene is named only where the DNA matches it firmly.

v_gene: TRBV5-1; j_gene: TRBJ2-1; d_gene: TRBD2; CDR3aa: CASSPRGLAGGSYNEQFF
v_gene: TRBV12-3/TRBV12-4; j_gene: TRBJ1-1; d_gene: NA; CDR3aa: CASSTGYTEAFF
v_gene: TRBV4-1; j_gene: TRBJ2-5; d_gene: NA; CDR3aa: CASSQAGTPRGETQYF
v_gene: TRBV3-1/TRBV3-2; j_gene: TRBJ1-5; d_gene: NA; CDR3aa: CASSQGYNQPQHF
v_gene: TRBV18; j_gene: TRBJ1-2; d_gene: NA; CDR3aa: CASSPPDKASYGYTF
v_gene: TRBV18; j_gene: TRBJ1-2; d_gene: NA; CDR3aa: CASSPQTGKSSSYGYTF
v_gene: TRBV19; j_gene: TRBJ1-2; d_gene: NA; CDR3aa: CASSIGVGRKANYGYTF
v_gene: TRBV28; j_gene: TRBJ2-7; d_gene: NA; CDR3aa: CASRNVGVPRYEQYF
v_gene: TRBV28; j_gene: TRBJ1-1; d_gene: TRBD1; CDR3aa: CASSLVPGQGNTEAFF
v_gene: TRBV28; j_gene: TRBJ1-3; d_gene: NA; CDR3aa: CASSLQTDTGNTIYF
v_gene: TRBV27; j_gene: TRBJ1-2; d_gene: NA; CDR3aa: CASSLAGYGYTF
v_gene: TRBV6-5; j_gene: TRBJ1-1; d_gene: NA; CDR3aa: CASSHRQAADTEAFF
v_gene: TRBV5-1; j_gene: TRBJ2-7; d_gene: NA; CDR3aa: CASSLAWRGNEQYF
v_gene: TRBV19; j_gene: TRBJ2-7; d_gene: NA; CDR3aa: CASRGTPSYEQYF
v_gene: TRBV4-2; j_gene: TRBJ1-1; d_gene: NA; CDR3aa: CASSNGQLNTEAFF
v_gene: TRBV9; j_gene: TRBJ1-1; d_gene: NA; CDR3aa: CASSVDGFEGTEAFF
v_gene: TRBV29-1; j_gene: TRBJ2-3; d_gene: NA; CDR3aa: CSVGGSAVGDTQYF
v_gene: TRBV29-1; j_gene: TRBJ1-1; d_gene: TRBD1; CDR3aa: CSAIQQGLDTEAFF
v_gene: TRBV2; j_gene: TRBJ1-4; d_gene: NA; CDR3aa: CASSRDLNEKLFF
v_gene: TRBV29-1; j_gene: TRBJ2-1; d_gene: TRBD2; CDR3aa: CSSSGGAYNEQFF
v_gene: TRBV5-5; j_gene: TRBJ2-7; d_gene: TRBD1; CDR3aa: CASSLGPHGTGGEQYF
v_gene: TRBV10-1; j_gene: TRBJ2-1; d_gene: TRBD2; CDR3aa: CASSEPRLAGHNEQFF
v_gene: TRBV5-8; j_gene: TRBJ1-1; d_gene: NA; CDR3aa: CASSLLMNTEAFF
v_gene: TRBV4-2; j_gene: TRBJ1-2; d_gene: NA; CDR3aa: CASSQRDRGSYTF
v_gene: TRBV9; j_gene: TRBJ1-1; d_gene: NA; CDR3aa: CASSVGRANTEAFF
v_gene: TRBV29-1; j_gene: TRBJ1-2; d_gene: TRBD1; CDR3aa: CSAGQGANYGYTF
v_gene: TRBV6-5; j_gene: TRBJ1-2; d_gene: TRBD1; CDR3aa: CASSYERQGAGGYTF
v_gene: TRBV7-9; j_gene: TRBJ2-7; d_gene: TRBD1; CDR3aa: CASSFGGQGSYEQYF
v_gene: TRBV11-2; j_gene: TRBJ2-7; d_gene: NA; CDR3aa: CASSLGRQDEQYF
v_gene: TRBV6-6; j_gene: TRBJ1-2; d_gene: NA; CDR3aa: CASSERRYGYTF
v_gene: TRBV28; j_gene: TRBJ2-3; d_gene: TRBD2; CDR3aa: CASGIAGSTDTQYF
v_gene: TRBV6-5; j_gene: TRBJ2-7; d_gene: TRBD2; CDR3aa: CASALGGGDEQYF